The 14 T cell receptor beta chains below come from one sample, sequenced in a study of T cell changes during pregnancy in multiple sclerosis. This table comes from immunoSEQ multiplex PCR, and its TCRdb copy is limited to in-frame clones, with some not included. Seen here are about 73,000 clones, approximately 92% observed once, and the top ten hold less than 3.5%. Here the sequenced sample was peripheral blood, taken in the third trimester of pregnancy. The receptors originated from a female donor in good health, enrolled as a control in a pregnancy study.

The CDR3 sequence: CASSLAQGGEKLFF. CDR3 in DNA: TGTGCCAGCAGCTTAGCACAGGGGGGTGAAAAACTGTTTTTT. This chain uses TRBV7-9 with TRBJ1-4, with TRBD1 matching 8 bases. Germline V gene sequence: CDR1 SEHNR, CDR2 FQNEAQ (reference sequence). V trimming: 0 bases; J trimming: 7 bases; junction bases outside the gene matches: 1. The CDR3 has 14 residues.

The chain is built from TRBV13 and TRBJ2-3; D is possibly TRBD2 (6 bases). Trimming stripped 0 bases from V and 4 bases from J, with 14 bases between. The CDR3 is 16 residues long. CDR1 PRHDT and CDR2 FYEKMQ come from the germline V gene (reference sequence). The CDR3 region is CASSLGSGRGADTQYF. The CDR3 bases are TGTGCCAGCAGCTTAGGATCCGGGAGAGGGGCAGATACGCAGTATTTT.

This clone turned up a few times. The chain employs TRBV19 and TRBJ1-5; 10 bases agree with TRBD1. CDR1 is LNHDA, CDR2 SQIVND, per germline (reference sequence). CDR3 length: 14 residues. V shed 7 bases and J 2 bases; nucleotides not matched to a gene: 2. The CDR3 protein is CASTGTGGNQPQHF. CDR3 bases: TGTGCCAGTACAGGGACAGGGGGCAATCAGCCCCAGCATTTT.

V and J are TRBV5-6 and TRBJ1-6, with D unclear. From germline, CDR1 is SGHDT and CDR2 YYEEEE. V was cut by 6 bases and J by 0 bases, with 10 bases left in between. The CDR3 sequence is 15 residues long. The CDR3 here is CASNKNPSYNSPLHF. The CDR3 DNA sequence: TGTGCCAGCAACAAGAATCCCTCCTATAATTCACCCCTCCACTTT.

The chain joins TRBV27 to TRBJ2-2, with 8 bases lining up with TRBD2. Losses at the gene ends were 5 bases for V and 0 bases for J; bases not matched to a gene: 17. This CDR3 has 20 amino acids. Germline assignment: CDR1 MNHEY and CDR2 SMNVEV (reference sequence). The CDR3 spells CASSPLPPGGGTPNTGELFF. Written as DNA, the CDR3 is TGTGCCAGCAGTCCCCTCCCCCCTGGCGGGGGGACCCCGAACACCGGGGAGCTGTTTTTT.

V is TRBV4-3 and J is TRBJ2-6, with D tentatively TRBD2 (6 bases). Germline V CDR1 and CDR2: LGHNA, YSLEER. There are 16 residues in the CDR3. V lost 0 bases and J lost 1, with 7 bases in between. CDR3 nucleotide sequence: TGCGCCAGCAGCCAAGATGGGACTTCTGGGGCCAACGTCCTGACTTTC. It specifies CASSQDGTSGANVLTF.

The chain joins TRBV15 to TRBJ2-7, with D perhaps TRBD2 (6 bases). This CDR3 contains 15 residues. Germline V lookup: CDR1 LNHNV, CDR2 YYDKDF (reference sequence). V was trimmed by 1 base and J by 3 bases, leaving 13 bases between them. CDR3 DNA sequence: TGTGCCACCAGCAGAGCGGTTGCGGGAAACTACGAGCAGTACTTC. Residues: CATSRAVAGNYEQYF.

DNA for the CDR3: TGTGCCAGCAGTTATGTGAACACTGAAGCTTTCTTT. As protein: CASSYVNTEAFF. The genes are TRBV2 and TRBJ1-1; D uncertain. This CDR3 has 12 residues. Germline-derived CDR1 and CDR2 are SNHLY and FYNNEI. Trimming took off 5 bases at V and 0 bases at J, with 4 bases between the two ends.

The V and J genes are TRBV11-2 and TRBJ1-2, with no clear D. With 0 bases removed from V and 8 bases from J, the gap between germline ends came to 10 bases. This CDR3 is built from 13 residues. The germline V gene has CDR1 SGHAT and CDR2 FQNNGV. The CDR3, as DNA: TGTGCCAGCAGCTTAGATCCGGGTCGCGGCTACACCTTC. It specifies CASSLDPGRGYTF.

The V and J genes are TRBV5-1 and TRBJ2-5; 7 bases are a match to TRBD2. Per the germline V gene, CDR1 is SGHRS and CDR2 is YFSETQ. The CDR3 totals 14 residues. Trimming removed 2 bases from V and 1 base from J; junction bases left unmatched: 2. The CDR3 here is CASSFSGPQETQYF. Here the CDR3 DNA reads TGCGCCAGCAGCTTTAGCGGGCCCCAAGAGACCCAGTACTTC.

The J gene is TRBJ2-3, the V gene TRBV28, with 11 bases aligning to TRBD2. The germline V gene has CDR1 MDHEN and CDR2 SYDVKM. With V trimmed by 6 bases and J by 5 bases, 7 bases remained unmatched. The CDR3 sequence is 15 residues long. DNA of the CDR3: TGTGCCAGCAGCGCCACTAGCGGGGGTGGAGATACGCAGTATTTT. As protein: CASSATSGGGDTQYF.

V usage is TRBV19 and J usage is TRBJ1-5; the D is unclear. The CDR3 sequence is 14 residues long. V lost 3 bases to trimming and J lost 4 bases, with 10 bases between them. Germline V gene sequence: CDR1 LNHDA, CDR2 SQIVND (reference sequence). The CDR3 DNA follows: TGTGCCAGTAGTATTGGAGGTTCGAATCAGCCCCAGCATTTT. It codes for CASSIGGSNQPQHF.

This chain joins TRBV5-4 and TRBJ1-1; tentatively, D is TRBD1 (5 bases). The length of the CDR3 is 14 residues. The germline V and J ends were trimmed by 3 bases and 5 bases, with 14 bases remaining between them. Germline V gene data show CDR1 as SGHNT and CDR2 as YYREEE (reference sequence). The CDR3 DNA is TGTGCCAGCAGCTCTCAGGGAATTGAGACTGAAGCTTTCTTT. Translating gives CASSSQGIETEAFF.

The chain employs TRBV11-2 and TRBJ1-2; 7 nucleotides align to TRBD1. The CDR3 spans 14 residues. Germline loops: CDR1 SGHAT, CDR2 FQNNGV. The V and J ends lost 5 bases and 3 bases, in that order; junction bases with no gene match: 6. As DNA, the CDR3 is TGTGCCAGCAGCCGACGGGACAGCTACTATGGCTACACCTTC. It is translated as CASSRRDSYYGYTF.